These 19 T cell receptor beta chains share one sample of origin, sequenced in a study of long-term antiretroviral therapy in people with HIV. Survey-level immunoSEQ v3.0 assays were run. Generated by immunoSEQ multiplex PCR, the TCRdb table keeps only in-frame clones and is missing some. The repertoire holds tens of thousands of clones, with about 88% as singletons. The specimen was unsorted PBMCs, collected 2.3 years after starting antiretroviral therapy. The receptors here all came from a man aged 55 to 70 with HIV.

The rearrangement uses TRBV28 and TRBJ1-4; D unresolved. Trimming pared 1 base from V and 0 bases from J, leaving 9 bases between. This CDR3 has 16 amino acids. Germline CDR1 reads MDHEN; CDR2 reads SYDVKM. CDR3 sequence reads: CASSLFRTATNEKLFF. The CDR3 DNA sequence: TGTGCCAGCAGTTTATTCCGGACTGCAACTAATGAAAAACTGTTTTTT.

This clone was detected only once. CDR3 region: CATNSGREGELFF. The CDR3 DNA sequence: TGTGCCACCAATAGCGGGAGGGAAGGGGAGCTGTTTTTT. V gene TRBV9 combines with J gene TRBJ2-2; 11 positions match TRBD2. Per germline, CDR1 SGDLS and CDR2 YYNGEE. The CDR3 runs to 13 residues. The junction had 6 bases not matched to a gene; V was cut back by 9 bases and J by 8 bases.

This clone was seen a single time. The chain links TRBV5-1 to TRBJ2-3; D is undetermined. Trimming shortened V by 0 bases and J by 0 bases, and 8 bases separated the two germline ends. This CDR3 contains 15 residues. Germline V CDR1 and CDR2: SGHRS, YFSETQ. In DNA, the CDR3 is TGCGCCAGCAGCTTGGTGGGCAGGAGCACAGATACGCAGTATTTT. This gives the protein CASSLVGRSTDTQYF.

The rearrangement joins TRBV28 to TRBJ2-1, with 10 bases fitting TRBD2. The CDR3 is 14 amino acids. The germline V gene has CDR1 MDHEN and CDR2 SYDVKM. J lost 4 bases, V lost 7 bases, and 4 bases had no gene match. CDR3 nucleotide sequence: TGTGCCAGCATATCAGCGGGGGGGTACAATGAGCAGTTCTTC. Protein product: CASISAGGYNEQFF.

The chain uses TRBV5-6 and TRBJ2-1, with D tentatively TRBD2 (6 bases). CDR1 and CDR2 from the germline V gene are SGHDT and YYEEEE. The CDR3 is 16 amino acids. The germline V and J ends were trimmed by 7 bases and 5 bases, with 22 bases remaining between them. The CDR3 spells CASRGGHFGGHNEQFF. CDR3 nucleotide sequence: TGTGCCAGCCGAGGTGGCCATTTCGGAGGGCACAATGAGCAGTTCTTC.

A remark on this clone: This sample includes further DNA sequences coding for the same CDR3. This chain connects TRBV6-5 to TRBJ1-5, with D possibly matching TRBD1 (5 bases). Germline V gene lookup returns CDR1 MNHEY and CDR2 SVGAGI. This CDR3 region has 13 residues. V lost 6 bases, J lost 6 bases, and 12 bases lay in between. In DNA form, the CDR3 reads TGTGCCAGCAGCACAGGCGGAGGTCAGCCCCAGCATTTT. Its protein product is CASSTGGGQPQHF.

This clone was recorded once. This chain joins TRBV9 and TRBJ1-4; 8 bases fit TRBD1. CDR1 is SGDLS, CDR2 YYNGEE, per germline. V dropped 3 bases and J dropped 6; count of bases not matched to a gene: 7. The CDR3 covers 15 residues. In DNA, the CDR3 is TGTGCCAGCAGCGGGAGGACAGGGTTTTATGAAAAACTGTTTTTT. Amino acid sequence: CASSGRTGFYEKLFF. The variable domain in full, with the rest retrieved from reference TRBV9 and TRBJ1-4, is DSGVTQTPKHLITATGQRVTLRCSPRSGDLSVYWYQQSLDQGLQFLIQYYNGEERAKGNILERFSAQQFPDLHSELNLSSLELGDSALYFCASSGRTGFYEKLFFGSGTQLSVL.

This clone was recorded once. The chain has TRBV15 and TRBJ1-5; maybe TRBD1 (5 bases). The CDR3 contains 14 residues. Trimming took off 5 bases at V and 7 bases at J, with 15 bases between the two ends. CDR1 LNHNV and CDR2 YYDKDF come from the germline V gene (reference sequence). This CDR3 is CATSRGGYLQPQHF. The CDR3 DNA sequence: TGTGCCACCAGCCGTGGGGGGTACCTACAGCCCCAGCATTTT.

The V gene is TRBV6-1, the J gene TRBJ2-3; no clear D gene. Germline V gives CDR1 MNHNS, CDR2 SASEGT. The CDR3 contains 13 residues. The germline V and J ends were trimmed by 3 bases and 10 bases, with 14 bases remaining between them. The CDR3 sequence: CASSEPARPAQYF. DNA for the CDR3: TGTGCCAGCAGTGAGCCCGCCCGCCCCGCGCAGTATTTT.

The V call is TRBV18, the J call TRBJ1-2; a weak D match, TRBD1 (5 bases). The CDR3 covers 15 residues. Germline V gene data show CDR1 as KGHSH and CDR2 as LQKENI. With 5 bases removed from V and 1 base from J, the gap between germline ends came to 14 bases. The CDR3: CASSFGQGFNYGYTF. The CDR3 DNA reads TGTGCCAGCTCATTCGGGCAGGGCTTTAACTATGGCTACACCTTC.

The rearrangement uses TRBV10-3 and TRBJ2-7, with 8 bases fitting TRBD1. CDR1 is ENHRY, CDR2 SYGVKD, per germline. V shed 6 bases and J 4 bases; nucleotides not matched to a gene: 14. The CDR3 is made up of 16 amino acids. CDR3 protein: CAIRPAIGQGTYEQYF. CDR3 in DNA: TGTGCCATCAGGCCGGCCATAGGACAGGGTACTTACGAGCAGTACTTC.

This sequence joins TRBV10-3 and TRBJ2-1; TRBD2 matches at 8 bases. After removal of 8 bases from V and 3 bases from J, the junction contained 6 bases not matched to a gene. The CDR3 extends over 14 amino acids. The germline V gene has CDR1 ENHRY and CDR2 SYGVKD. The CDR3 spells CAIPTSGLYNEQFF. CDR3 sequence (DNA): TGTGCCATCCCTACTAGCGGACTCTACAATGAGCAGTTCTTC.

The V and J genes are TRBV27 and TRBJ2-3; D remains unclear. This CDR3 comprises 14 residues. The germline V gene has CDR1 MNHEY and CDR2 SMNVEV (reference sequence). Trimming cost V 5 bases and J 4 bases, with 13 bases left between them. The CDR3 region is CASSHTGLADTQYF. CDR3 sequence (DNA): TGTGCCAGCAGTCATACTGGCCTGGCAGATACGCAGTATTTT.

This clone was observed a handful of times. This chain links TRBV27 with TRBJ1-2; a possible D gene is TRBD1 (5 bases). Germline CDR1 reads MNHEY; CDR2 reads SMNVEV (reference sequence). The CDR3 is made up of 15 amino acids. V was clipped by 5 bases and J by 2 bases, with 15 bases between them. The CDR3 coding sequence is TGTGCCAGCAGTCCACAGGTATCAGGGAACTATGGCTACACCTTC. This gives the protein CASSPQVSGNYGYTF.

The chain joins TRBV23-1 to TRBJ1-2; 7 bases map to TRBD1. TRBV23-1 is noted as an ORF with a role that remains uncertain. V lost 0 bases and J lost 7; bases outside the gene matches: 2. The CDR3 extends over 13 amino acids. The CDR3 region has the DNA TGCGCCAGCAGTCAATCAGACAGGGCTGGCTACACCTTC. As protein: CASSQSDRAGYTF.

This chain connects TRBV6-5 to TRBJ1-5; D uncertain. The CDR3 covers 15 residues. The germline V gene encodes CDR1 MNHEY and CDR2 SVGAGI. Trimming removed 2 bases from V and 3 bases from J, with 11 bases in between. The CDR3 DNA is TGTGCCAGCAGTTACACGGGCCGGGACAATCAGCCCCAGCATTTT. Protein product: CASSYTGRDNQPQHF.

The chain employs TRBV19 and TRBJ2-3; weak D call: TRBD1 (7 bases). Germline assignment: CDR1 LNHDA and CDR2 SQIVND (reference sequence). CDR3 length: 14 residues. Trimming took 7 bases from V and 7 from J, leaving 18 bases between them. CDR3 coding DNA: TGTGCCAGTACCCCGACAGGGAGGAAATATACGCAGTATTTT. This translates into CASTPTGRKYTQYF.

The CDR3 sequence: CASSLYSGGDTMGQFF. The CDR3 coding sequence is TGTGCCAGCAGCTTATATAGCGGGGGTGATACAATGGGGCAGTTCTTC. V usage is TRBV11-2 and J usage is TRBJ2-1; 9 bases fit TRBD2. This CDR3 contains 16 residues. V lost 2 bases to trimming and J lost 12 bases; unmatched junction nucleotides: 14. CDR1 and CDR2 from the germline V gene are SGHAT and FQNNGV.

This clone was recorded only once. The chain joins TRBV18 to TRBJ2-5, with D perhaps TRBD1 or TRBD2 (5 bases each). Looked up from germline, CDR1 is KGHSH and CDR2 is LQKENI. The CDR3 has 16 amino acids. V lost 3 bases, J lost 1 base, and 15 bases lay in between. This CDR3 is CASSPVRSRGQETQYF. Here the CDR3 DNA reads TGTGCCAGCTCACCCGTGAGATCGAGGGGCCAAGAGACCCAGTACTTC.